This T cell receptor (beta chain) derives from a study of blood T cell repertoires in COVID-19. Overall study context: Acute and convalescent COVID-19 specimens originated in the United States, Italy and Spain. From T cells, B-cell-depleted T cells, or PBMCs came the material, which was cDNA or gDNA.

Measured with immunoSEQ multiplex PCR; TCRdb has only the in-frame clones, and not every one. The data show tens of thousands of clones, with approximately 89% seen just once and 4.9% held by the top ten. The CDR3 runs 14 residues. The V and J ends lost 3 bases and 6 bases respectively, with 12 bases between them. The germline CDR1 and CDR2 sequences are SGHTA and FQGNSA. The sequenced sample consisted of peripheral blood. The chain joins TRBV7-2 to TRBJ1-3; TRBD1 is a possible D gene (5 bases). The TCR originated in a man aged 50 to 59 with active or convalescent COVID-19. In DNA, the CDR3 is TGTGCCAGCAGCTTCGAAAGGGGCGAAAACACCATATATTTT. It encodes CASSFERGENTIYF.